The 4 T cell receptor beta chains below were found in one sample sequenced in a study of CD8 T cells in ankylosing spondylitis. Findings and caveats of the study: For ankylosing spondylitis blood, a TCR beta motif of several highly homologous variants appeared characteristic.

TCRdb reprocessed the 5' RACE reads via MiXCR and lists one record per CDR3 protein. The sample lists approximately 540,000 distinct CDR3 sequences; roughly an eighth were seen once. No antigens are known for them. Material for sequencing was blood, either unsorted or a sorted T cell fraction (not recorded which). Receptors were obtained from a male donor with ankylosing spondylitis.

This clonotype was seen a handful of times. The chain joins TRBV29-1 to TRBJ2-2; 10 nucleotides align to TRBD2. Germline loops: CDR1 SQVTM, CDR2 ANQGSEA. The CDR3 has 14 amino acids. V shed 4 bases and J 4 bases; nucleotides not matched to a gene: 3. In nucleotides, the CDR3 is TGCAGCGTTGCTAGGACTAGCGGCACCGGGGAGCTGTTTTTT. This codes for CSVARTSGTGELFF.

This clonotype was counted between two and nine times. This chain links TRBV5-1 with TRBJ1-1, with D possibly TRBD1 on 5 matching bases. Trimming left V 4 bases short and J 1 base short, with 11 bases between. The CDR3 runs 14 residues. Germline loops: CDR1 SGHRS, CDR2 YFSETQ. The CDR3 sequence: CASSRQTSNTEAFF. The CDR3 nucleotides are TGCGCCAGCAGCCGACAGACATCGAACACTGAAGCTTTCTTT.

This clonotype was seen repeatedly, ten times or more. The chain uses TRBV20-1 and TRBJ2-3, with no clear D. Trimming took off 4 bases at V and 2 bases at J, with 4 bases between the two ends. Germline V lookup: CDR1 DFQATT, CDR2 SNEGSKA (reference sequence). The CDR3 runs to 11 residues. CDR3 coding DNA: TGCAGTGCTACTTACACAGATACGCAGTATTTT. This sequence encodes CSATYTDTQYF.

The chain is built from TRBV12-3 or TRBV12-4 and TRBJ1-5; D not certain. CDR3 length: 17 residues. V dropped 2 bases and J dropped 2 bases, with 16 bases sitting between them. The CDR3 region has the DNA TGTGCCAGCAGTTTATTGGGTGGGAGGGCAGGCAATCAGCCCCAGCATTTT. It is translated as CASSLLGGRAGNQPQHF.